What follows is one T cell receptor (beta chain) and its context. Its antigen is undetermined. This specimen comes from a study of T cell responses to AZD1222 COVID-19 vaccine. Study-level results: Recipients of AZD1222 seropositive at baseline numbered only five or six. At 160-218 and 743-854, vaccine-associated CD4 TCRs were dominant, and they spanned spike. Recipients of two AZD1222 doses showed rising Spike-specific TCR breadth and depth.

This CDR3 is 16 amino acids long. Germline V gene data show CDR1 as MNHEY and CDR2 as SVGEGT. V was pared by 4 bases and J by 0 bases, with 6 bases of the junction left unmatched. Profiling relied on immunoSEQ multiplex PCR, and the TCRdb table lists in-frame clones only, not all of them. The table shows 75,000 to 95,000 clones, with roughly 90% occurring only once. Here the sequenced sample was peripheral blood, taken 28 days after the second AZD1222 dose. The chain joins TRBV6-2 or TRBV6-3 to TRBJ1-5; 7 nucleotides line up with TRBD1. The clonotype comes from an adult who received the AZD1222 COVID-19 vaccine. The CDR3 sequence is CASSSHQGGSNQPQHF. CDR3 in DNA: TGTGCCAGCAGTTCGCATCAGGGGGGTAGCAATCAGCCCCAGCATTTT.